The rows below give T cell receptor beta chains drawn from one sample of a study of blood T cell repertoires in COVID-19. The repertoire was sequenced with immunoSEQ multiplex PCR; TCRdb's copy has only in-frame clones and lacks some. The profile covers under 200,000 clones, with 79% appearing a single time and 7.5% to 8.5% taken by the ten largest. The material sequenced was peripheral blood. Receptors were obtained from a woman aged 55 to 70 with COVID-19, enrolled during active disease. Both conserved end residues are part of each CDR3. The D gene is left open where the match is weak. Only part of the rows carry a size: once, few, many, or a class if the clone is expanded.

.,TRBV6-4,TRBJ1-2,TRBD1,TGTGCCAGCAGTGACTCGACAGGGAATGGCTACACCTTC,CASSDSTGNGYTF
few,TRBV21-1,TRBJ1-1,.,TGTGCCAGCAGCAATCGGGACACCCGGGTAAACACTGAAGCTTTCTTT,CASSNRDTRVNTEAFF
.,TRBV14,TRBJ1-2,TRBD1,TGTGCCAGCAGCCAAAAGAGACAGGGCGGTGGCTACACCTTC,CASSQKRQGGGYTF
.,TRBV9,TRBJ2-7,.,TGTGCCAGCAGCGTAGCTGTGGGGCGAGGCTACGAGCAGTACTTC,CASSVAVGRGYEQYF
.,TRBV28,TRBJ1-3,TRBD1,TGTGCCAGCACAGCAGGACAGGGGAACACCATATATTTT,CASTAGQGNTIYF
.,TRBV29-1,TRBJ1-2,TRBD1,TGCAGCGTTGACTTTCTAAGGGACAGGTCCCGCGGCTATGGCTACACCTTC,CSVDFLRDRSRGYGYTF
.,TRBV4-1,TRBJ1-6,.,TGCGCCAGCAGCCAAGGGAGTCAGAGCTCCTATAATTCACCCCTCCACTTT,CASSQGSQSSYNSPLHF
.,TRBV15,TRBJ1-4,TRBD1,TGTGCCACCAGCCGAGACGCCGGGACAGCGAAAAAACTGTTTTTT,CATSRDAGTAKKLFF
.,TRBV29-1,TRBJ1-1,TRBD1,TGCAGCGCCCGGGACAGAAATCTTCAGAACACTGAAGCTTTCTTT,CSARDRNLQNTEAFF
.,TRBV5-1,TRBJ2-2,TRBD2,TGCGCCAGCAGCTTTGGGACTAGAGACACCGGGGAGCTGTTTTTT,CASSFGTRDTGELFF
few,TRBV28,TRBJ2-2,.,TGTGCCAGCGAACCTACCGGCGGGGAGCTGTTTTTT,CASEPTGGELFF
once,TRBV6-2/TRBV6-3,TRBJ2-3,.,TGTGCCAGCAGTTCGCCGACTAGTGCAGATACGCAGTATTTT,CASSSPTSADTQYF
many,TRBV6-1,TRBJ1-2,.,TGTGCCAGCAGTGAAGCCGCGTGGGCCCCTCGTCTTTATGGCTACACCTTC,CASSEAAWAPRLYGYTF
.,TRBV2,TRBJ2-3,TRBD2,TGTGCCAGCAGTGTGGTAGCGGGGACTCCCCCGCAGTATTTT,CASSVVAGTPPQYF
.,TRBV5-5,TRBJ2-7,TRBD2,TGTGCCAGCAGCCGCTCCAGCGGGAGTGTATACGAGCAGTACTTC,CASSRSSGSVYEQYF
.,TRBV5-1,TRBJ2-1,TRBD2,TGCGCCAGCAGCTTGGCCCTAGCGGGAGGAATATACAATGAGCAGTTCTTC,CASSLALAGGIYNEQFF
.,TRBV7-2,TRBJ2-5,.,TGTGCCAGCAGCCCTCGGACGGGCGGGGAGACCCAGTACTTC,CASSPRTGGETQYF
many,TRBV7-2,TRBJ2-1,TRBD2,TGTGCCAGCAGCGACCGGACTAGCGGGGTTCACAATGAGCAGTTCTTC,CASSDRTSGVHNEQFF
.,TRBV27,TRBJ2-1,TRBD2,TGTGCCAGCAGTTTATCGGGGACTAGCGGGAGGGCGCTTAGCGATGAGCAGTTCTTC,CASSLSGTSGRALSDEQFF
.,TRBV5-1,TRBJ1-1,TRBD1,TGCGCCAGCAGCTTCACAGGGGCCGAAGCTTTCTTT,CASSFTGAEAFF
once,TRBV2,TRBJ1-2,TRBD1,TGTGCCAGCAGTGACCCAACAGGGGGCGGGGGCTACACCTTC,CASSDPTGGGGYTF
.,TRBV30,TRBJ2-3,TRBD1,TGTGCCTGGGCCTCTGGGACAGGGAGTTTGGATACGCAGTATTTT,CAWASGTGSLDTQYF